The T cell receptor beta chain described here comes from a study of OX40 agonist ivuxolimab in advanced cancers. Profiled with immunoSEQ multiplex PCR; TCRdb holds only in-frame clones, not every one. Among tens of thousands of clones, about 88% were seen once, and the ten largest hold 1.5% to 2%. The germline V gene has CDR1 SEHNR and CDR2 FQNEAQ (reference sequence). With 3 bases clipped from V and 7 bases from J, the junction kept 5 bases outside the gene matches. The CDR3 contains 14 residues. The chain has TRBV7-9 and TRBJ2-2; 7 positions agree with TRBD1. The sequence derives from an adult with an advanced solid tumor such as melanoma, head and neck, liver or kidney cancer. The sequenced sample was CD4+ or CD8+ T cells sorted from blood, obtained in a trial of the OX40 agonist ivuxolimab. CDR3: CASSFSGGNGELFF. The CDR3 nucleotides read TGTGCCAGCAGCTTCTCAGGGGGTAACGGGGAGCTGTTTTTT.